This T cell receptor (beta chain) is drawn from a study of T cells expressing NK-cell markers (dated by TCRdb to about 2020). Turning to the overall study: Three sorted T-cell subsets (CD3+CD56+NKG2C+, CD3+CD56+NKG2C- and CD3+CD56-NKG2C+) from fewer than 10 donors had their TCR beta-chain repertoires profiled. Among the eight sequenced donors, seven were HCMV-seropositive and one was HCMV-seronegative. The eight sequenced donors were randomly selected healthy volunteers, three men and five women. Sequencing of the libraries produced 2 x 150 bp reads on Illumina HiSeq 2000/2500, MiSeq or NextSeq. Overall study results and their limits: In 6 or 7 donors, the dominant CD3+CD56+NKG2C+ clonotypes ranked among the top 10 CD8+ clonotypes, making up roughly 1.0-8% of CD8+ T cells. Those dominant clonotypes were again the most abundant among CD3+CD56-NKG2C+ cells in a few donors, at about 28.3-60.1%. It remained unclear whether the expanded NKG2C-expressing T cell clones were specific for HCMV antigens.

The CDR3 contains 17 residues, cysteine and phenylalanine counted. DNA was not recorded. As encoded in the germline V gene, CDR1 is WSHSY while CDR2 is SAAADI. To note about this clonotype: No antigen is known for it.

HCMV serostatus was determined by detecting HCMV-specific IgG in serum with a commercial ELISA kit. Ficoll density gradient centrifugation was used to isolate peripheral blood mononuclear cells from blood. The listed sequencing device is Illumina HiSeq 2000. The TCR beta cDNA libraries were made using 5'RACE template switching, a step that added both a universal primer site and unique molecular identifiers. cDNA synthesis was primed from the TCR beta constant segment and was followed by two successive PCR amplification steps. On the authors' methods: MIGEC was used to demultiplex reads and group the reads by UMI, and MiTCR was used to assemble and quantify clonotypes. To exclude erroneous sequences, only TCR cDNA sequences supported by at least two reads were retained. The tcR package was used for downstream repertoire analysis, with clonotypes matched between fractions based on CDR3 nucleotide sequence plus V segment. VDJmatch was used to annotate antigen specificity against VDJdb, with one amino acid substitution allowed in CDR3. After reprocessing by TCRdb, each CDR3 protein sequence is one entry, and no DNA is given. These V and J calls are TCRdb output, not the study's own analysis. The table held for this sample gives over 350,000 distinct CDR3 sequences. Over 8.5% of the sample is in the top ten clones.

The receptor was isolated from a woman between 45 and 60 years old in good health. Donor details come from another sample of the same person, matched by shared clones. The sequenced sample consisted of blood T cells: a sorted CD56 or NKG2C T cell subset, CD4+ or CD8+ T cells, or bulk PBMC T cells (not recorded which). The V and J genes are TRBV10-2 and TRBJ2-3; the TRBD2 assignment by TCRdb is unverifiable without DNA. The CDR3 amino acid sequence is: CASSEGLAGGGARSQYF.